The 15 T cell receptor beta chains reported below all come from one sample, sequenced in a study of blood T cell repertoires in COVID-19 (dated by TCRdb to 2020 to 2022). The library was built by means of the immunoSEQ multiplex PCR assay. TCRdb stores this immuneACCESS table with in-frame sequences only. Part of the clones is absent; in the studies checked, under half of the shortfall reflects unresolved V genes, and no reason is known for the rest. This sample is represented by a few hundred thousand clones; around 86% of them were singletons. The leading ten clones occupy about 5.4% of the sample. The sample was PBMCs or T cells enriched from blood (not recorded which). The receptor source for this set is a woman between 50 and 59 years old who had recovered from COVID-19.

This chain uses TRBV6-2 or TRBV6-3 with TRBJ1-1, with 9 bases lining up with TRBD1. J was trimmed by 0 bases and V by 5 bases; bases with no gene match: 7. From germline, CDR1 is MNHEY and CDR2 SVGEGT. This CDR3 has 16 amino acids. This CDR3 reads CASSGPGQGLNTEAFF. The CDR3 DNA sequence: TGTGCCAGCAGTGGACCGGGACAGGGATTGAACACTGAAGCTTTCTTT.

This clone showed up just a few times. This chain joins TRBV4-1 and TRBJ2-7, with D perhaps TRBD1 (5 bases). Germline V lookup: CDR1 MGHRA, CDR2 YSYEKL. The CDR3 consists of 16 residues. The V end lost 4 bases, the J end lost 6 bases, and 22 bases lay between the germline ends. The CDR3 bases are TGCGCCAGCAGCCCCCAGCATCAGGGTAGGTCGGTCGAGCAGTACTTC. This codes for CASSPQHQGRSVEQYF.

This chain connects TRBV5-1 to TRBJ1-1; 12 bases line up with TRBD1. The CDR3 sequence is 17 residues long. V shed 0 bases, J shed 4 bases, and the junction held 7 bases outside the gene matches. CDR1 and CDR2 (germline): SGHRS, YFSETQ. CDR3 region: CASSLAGTGGWGTEAFF. Here the CDR3 DNA reads TGCGCCAGCAGCTTGGCAGGGACAGGGGGCTGGGGCACTGAAGCTTTCTTT.

The J gene is TRBJ1-4, the V gene TRBV2; D ambiguous. Trimming took 6 bases from V and 8 from J, leaving 10 bases between them. This CDR3 is built from 12 residues. In germline, CDR1 is SNHLY, CDR2 FYNNEI. The CDR3 protein is CASSISGEKLFF. CDR3 DNA: TGTGCCAGCAGCATTTCGGGGGAAAAACTGTTTTTT.

This clone was seen a few times. This sequence joins TRBV14 and TRBJ1-5, with D unclear. This CDR3 is built from 20 residues. CDR1 is SGHDN and CDR2 is FVKESK in the germline V gene. V lost 4 bases, J lost 2 bases, and 27 bases lay in between. CDR3 in DNA: TGTGCCAGCAGCCCCTACCCCCAAATCTTGAGTCTACGTGGCAATCAGCCCCAGCATTTT. Translating it yields CASSPYPQILSLRGNQPQHF.

This clone was found a few times. This chain uses TRBV29-1 with TRBJ1-1; D possibly corresponds to TRBD1 (6 bases). The CDR3 totals 14 residues. CDR1 SQVTM and CDR2 ANQGSEA come from the germline V gene. Trimming took off 6 bases at V and 1 base at J, with 15 bases between the two ends. The CDR3 nucleotides read TGCAGCGTGCAACCGGGACACAAGAACACTGAAGCTTTCTTT. Its translation: CSVQPGHKNTEAFF.

V and J are TRBV7-3 and TRBJ1-1, with D uncertain. The CDR3 runs 14 residues. Trimming left V 3 bases short and J 5 bases short, with 13 bases between. The germline V gene encodes CDR1 SGHTA and CDR2 FQGTGA. For the CDR3, the DNA is TGTGCCAGCAGCTTGGACGGGAGAGGAACTGAAGCTTTCTTT. Translated: CASSLDGRGTEAFF. The full variable domain, its missing parts supplied by reference TRBV7-3 and TRBJ1-1, is GAGVSQTPSNKVTEKGKYVELRCDPISGHTALYWYRQSLGQGPEFLIYFQGTGAADDSGLPNDRFFAVRPEGSVSTLKIQRTERGDSAVYLCASSLDGRGTEAFFGQGTRLTVV.

Turning to this clone: One junction end does not reproduce the germline sequence, and a read error may be involved. This sequence joins TRBV7-3 and TRBJ1-2; tentatively, D is TRBD1 (6 bases). Germline assignment: CDR1 SGHTA and CDR2 FQGTGA. The CDR3 runs to 16 residues. The CDR3 here is CASSLTPETGGYGYTF. DNA for the CDR3: TGTGCCAGCAGCCTAACCCCCGAGACAGGCGGCTATGGCTACACCTTC.

This clone was seen a handful of times. The chain has TRBV4-1 and TRBJ2-1; no clear D. The CDR3 length is 16 residues. V shed 0 bases and J shed 1 base, with 10 bases lying between them. The germline V gene encodes CDR1 MGHRA and CDR2 YSYEKL. The DNA for the CDR3 is TGCGCCAGCAGCCAAGATTCGTTGGCATCCTACAATGAGCAGTTCTTC. It specifies CASSQDSLASYNEQFF.

This clone was counted once. The genes are TRBV7-9 and TRBJ2-1; D is possibly TRBD2 (5 bases). V lost 2 bases, J lost 0 bases, and 17 bases lay in between. CDR3 length: 18 residues. The germline gives CDR1 SEHNR, CDR2 FQNEAQ (reference sequence). The CDR3 here is CASSLLLFRDHSYNEQFF. The CDR3 DNA follows: TGTGCCAGCAGCTTATTGCTTTTTCGGGATCACTCCTACAATGAGCAGTTCTTC. The entire variable domain, with the rest obtained from reference TRBV7-9 and TRBJ2-1, is as follows: DTGVSQNPRHKITKRGQNVTFRCDPISEHNRLYWYRQTLGQGPEFLTYFQNEAQLEKSRLLSDRFSAERPKGSFSTLEIQRTEQGDSAMYLCASSLLLFRDHSYNEQFFGPGTRLTVL.

The chain joins TRBV5-8 to TRBJ2-3, with D hard to call. The CDR3 covers 18 residues. Germline V gene data show CDR1 as SGHTS and CDR2 as YDEGEE. Trimming shortened V by 0 bases and J by 2 bases, and 19 bases separated the two germline ends. CDR3 in DNA: TGTGCCAGCAGCTTGGGGTACAGCCAGGCACCGAACACAGATACGCAGTATTTT. Protein product: CASSLGYSQAPNTDTQYF. Full variable domain (remainder filled in from reference TRBV5-8 and TRBJ2-3): EAGVTQSPTHLIKTRGQQATLRCSPISGHTSVYWYQQALGLGLQFLLWYDEGEERNRGNFPPRFSGRQFPNYSSELNVNALELEDSALYLCASSLGYSQAPNTDTQYFGPGTRLTVL.

CDR3 sequence: CASSHGEDRVTYEQYF. CDR3 in DNA: TGTGCCAGCAGCCACGGGGAGGACAGGGTAACCTACGAGCAGTACTTC. The genes are TRBV3-1 (or the pseudogene TRBV3-2) and TRBJ2-7; 8 bases fit TRBD1. The CDR3 is 16 residues long. The V gene end was trimmed by 3 bases and the J gene end by 2 bases; junction bases not matched to a gene: 9. The germline V gene has CDR1 LGHDT and CDR2 YNNKEL (reference sequence).

The chain carries TRBV12-5 and TRBJ2-2, with TRBD1 matching 9 bases. The CDR3 totals 16 residues. J lost 5 bases, V lost 2 bases, and 6 bases had no gene match. Germline values: CDR1 LGHNT, CDR2 FRNRAP. CDR3 in amino acids: CASGLSDRGYTGELFF. CDR3 DNA sequence: TGTGCTAGTGGTTTGAGTGACAGGGGGTATACCGGGGAGCTGTTTTTT.

This rearrangement joins TRBV19 to TRBJ1-5, with 9 bases lining up with TRBD1. With V trimmed by 8 bases and J by 2 bases, 13 bases remained unmatched. This CDR3 spans 17 amino acids. The germline gives CDR1 LNHDA, CDR2 SQIVND (reference sequence). The CDR3 loop is CASSGTGRSEGNQPQHF. The CDR3 DNA reads as TGTGCCAGTTCTGGGACAGGGCGGTCGGAGGGCAATCAGCCCCAGCATTTT.

This chain joins TRBV5-4 and TRBJ1-1; 7 nucleotides line up with TRBD1. Unmatched junction bases numbered 6, after V lost 2 bases and J lost 8 bases. This CDR3 has 13 residues. CDR1 is SGHNT and CDR2 is YYREEE in the germline V gene (reference sequence). Written as DNA, the CDR3 is TGTGCCAGCAGCTTATATAACAGGGGAGAAGCTTTCTTT. Translated: CASSLYNRGEAFF.